A selection of T cell receptor beta chains follows, all from one sample in a study of shared T cell receptors in the human thymus. Sequenced by immunoSEQ multiplex PCR; TCRdb stores in-frame clones only, minus some. Of 500,000 to 750,000 clones listed, around 89% are singletons. The same sample was also used in a study of human thymus T cells.

The sample consisted of thymocytes. These TCRs come from a boy under two years old with a congenital heart defect. CDR3s leave out the opening cysteine and the closing phenylalanine or tryptophan. A D gene is named only where the DNA matches it firmly. The listing skips clone size in some rows; elsewhere it reads once, few, many or a size class.

J,size,V,D,CDR3
TRBJ1-5,-,TRBV28,-,ASSPPETGEGQPQH
TRBJ1-2,-,TRBV2,-,ASSEGGVDGYT
TRBJ2-3,-,TRBV15,TRBD2,ATSRDATSGRWMGGTDTQY
TRBJ2-5,-,TRBV5-6,-,ASSLLQVRETQY
TRBJ2-7,-,TRBV9,-,ASSVAAGPTFYEQY
TRBJ1-2,-,TRBV11-3,TRBD1,ASSSGQDDGYT
TRBJ1-4,few,TRBV11-2,TRBD1,ASSFGTVNEKLF
TRBJ2-7,-,TRBV11-3,TRBD2,ASSPLPWAGEPEQY
TRBJ2-7,-,TRBV6-6,TRBD2,ACTTSGSSSYEQY
TRBJ1-1,-,TRBV5-1,-,ASSFSMNTEAF
TRBJ2-5,-,TRBV2,TRBD2,ASSPSGLAGARETQY
TRBJ1-2,-,TRBV29-1,-,SVAPLTPLGYT
TRBJ2-2,-,TRBV4-3,TRBD2,ASSPPGGLAGKNTGELF
TRBJ2-7,-,TRBV10-2,TRBD2,ASSWTSGRSYEQY
TRBJ2-2,-,TRBV28,-,ASSLDRIPNTGELF
TRBJ2-1,few,TRBV6-6,TRBD2,ASSSRGTSVHNEQF
TRBJ2-5,-,TRBV7-9,TRBD2,ASSFKLAGGPCGETQY